These 5 T cell receptor beta chains came from one sample sequenced in a study of OX40 agonist ivuxolimab in advanced cancers. Sequencing used immunoSEQ multiplex PCR; TCRdb keeps in-frame clones, though not all of them. Counted here are about 70,000 clones, about 90% occurring once; the ten biggest clones make up less than 10%. This specimen consisted of CD4+ or CD8+ T cells sorted from blood, obtained in a trial of the OX40 agonist ivuxolimab. The receptors were gathered from an adult with an advanced solid tumor such as melanoma, head and neck, liver or kidney cancer.

In regard to this clone: The sample has other DNA sequences that encode this CDR3 too. V usage is TRBV5-5 and J usage is TRBJ1-5; D not resolved. CDR1 is SGHKS and CDR2 is YYEKEE in the germline V gene (reference sequence). V was pared by 0 bases and J by 4 bases, with 8 bases between. The CDR3 sequence is 14 residues long. CDR3 region: CASSLASENQPQHF. CDR3 DNA: TGTGCCAGCAGCTTGGCCAGTGAAAATCAGCCCCAGCATTTT.

The sample holds one count of this clone. The chain is built from TRBV6-4 and TRBJ1-1; D gene unclear. V gave up 1 base and J gave up 6 bases, with 9 bases separating them. Germline assignment: CDR1 MRHNA and CDR2 SNTAGT. CDR3 length equals 13 residues. The CDR3 spells CASSDFPLSEAFF. The CDR3 region has the DNA TGTGCCAGCAGTGACTTTCCCCTATCTGAAGCTTTCTTT.

The CDR3 loop reads CASSDDRGIGNQPQHF. The CDR3 DNA reads as TGTGCCAGCAGCGACGACAGGGGTATCGGCAATCAGCCCCAGCATTTT. The chain joins TRBV9 to TRBJ1-5; 8 nucleotides line up with TRBD1. V shed 3 bases and J 2 bases; nucleotides not matched to a gene: 7. This CDR3 is 16 amino acids long. Germline values: CDR1 SGDLS, CDR2 YYNGEE.

The CDR3 loop reads CASSLARTGAHYEQYF. The CDR3 DNA reads TGCGCCAGCAGCTTGGCCCGGACAGGGGCGCACTACGAGCAGTACTTC. The J gene is TRBJ2-7, the V gene TRBV5-1, with 9 bases identical to TRBD1. There are 16 residues in the CDR3. The trim removed 0 bases at V and 3 bases at J, leaving 7 bases unmatched. Germline V gene sequence: CDR1 SGHRS, CDR2 YFSETQ.

This chain uses TRBV11-2 with TRBJ2-1, with 11 bases matching TRBD2. In germline, CDR1 is SGHAT, CDR2 FQNNGV. This CDR3 region has 19 residues. V gave up 1 base and J gave up 0 bases; unmatched junction bases: 8. The chain's CDR3 is CASSLGGTSGPSSYNEQFF. The CDR3 coding sequence is TGTGCCAGCAGCTTAGGAGGGACTAGCGGCCCAAGCTCCTACAATGAGCAGTTCTTC.